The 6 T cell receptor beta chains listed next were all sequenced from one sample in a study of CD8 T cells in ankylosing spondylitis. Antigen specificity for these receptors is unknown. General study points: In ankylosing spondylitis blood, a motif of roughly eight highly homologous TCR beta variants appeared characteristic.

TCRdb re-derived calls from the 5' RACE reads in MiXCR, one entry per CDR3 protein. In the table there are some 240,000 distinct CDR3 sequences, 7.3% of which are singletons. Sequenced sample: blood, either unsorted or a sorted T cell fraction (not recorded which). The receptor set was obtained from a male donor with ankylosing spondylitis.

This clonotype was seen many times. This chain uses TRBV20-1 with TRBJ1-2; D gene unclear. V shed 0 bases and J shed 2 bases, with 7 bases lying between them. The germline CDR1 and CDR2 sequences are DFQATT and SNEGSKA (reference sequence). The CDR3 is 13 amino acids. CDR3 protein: CSARDGGNYGYTF. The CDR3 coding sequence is TGCAGTGCTAGAGACGGAGGGAACTATGGCTACACCTTC.

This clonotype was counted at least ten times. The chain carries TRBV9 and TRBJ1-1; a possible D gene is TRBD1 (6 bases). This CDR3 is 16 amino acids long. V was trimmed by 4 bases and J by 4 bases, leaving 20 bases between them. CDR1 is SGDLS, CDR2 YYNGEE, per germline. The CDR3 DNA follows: TGTGCCAGCAGCTCCAGAAGAGATTCAGGGGTCACTGAAGCTTTCTTT. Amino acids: CASSSRRDSGVTEAFF.

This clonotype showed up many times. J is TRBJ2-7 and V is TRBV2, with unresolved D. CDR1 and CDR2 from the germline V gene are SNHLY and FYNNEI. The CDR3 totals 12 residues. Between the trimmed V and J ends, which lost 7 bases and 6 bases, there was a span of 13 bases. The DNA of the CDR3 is TGTGCCAGCATTATACAGACCGGCGAGCAGTACTTC. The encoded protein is CASIIQTGEQYF. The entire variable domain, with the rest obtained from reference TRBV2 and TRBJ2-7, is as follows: EPEVTQTPSHQVTQMGQEVILRCVPISNHLYFYWYRQILGQKVEFLVSFYNNEISEKSEIFDDQFSVERPDGSNFTLKIRSTKLEDSAMYFCASIIQTGEQYFGPGTRLTVT.

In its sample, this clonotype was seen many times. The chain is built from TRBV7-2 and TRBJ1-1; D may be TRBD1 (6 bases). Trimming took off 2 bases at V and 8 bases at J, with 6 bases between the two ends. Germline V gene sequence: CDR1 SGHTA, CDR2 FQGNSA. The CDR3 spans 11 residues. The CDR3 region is CASSLTGEAFF. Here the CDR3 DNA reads TGTGCCAGCAGCTTAACAGGGGAAGCTTTCTTT.

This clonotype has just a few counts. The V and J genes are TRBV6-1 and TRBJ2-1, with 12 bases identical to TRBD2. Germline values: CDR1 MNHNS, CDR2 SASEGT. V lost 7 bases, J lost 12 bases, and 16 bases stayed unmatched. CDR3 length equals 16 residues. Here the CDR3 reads CASTLHPSGGVDGQFF. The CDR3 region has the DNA TGTGCCAGCACCCTTCACCCTAGCGGGGGGGTAGACGGGCAGTTCTTC.

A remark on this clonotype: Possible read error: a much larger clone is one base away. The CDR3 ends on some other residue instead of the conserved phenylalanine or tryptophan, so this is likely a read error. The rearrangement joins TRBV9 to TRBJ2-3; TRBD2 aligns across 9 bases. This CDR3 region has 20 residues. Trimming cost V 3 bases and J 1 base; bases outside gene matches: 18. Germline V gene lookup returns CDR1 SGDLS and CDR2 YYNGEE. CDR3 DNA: TGTGCCAGCAGCGCATCCCCCTCGGGGCTAGCGGGGAGGGGCACAGATACGCAGTATTTG. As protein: CASSASPSGLAGRGTDTQYL.